Listed below are T cell receptor beta chains from one sample, sequenced in a study of shared clonotypes between healthy human individuals. Repertoires were generated with immunoSEQ multiplex PCR, while TCRdb's copy carries only in-frame clones and drops some. In the table there are a few million clones, around nine tenths of which are singletons. Specimen: naive CD4+ T cells sorted from blood. These TCRs come from a man younger than 30 in good health. Each CDR3 is given with its conserved first and last residue. D genes are given only for firm matches. Expanded clones get a size class; other rows say once, few or many, or leave the size out.

>TRBJ1-3|NA|14|NA|TRBV2
CASSDSGAGNTIYF
TGTGCCAGCAGTGACTCAGGGGCTGGAAACACCATATATTTT
>TRBJ1-5|NA|17|NA|TRBV27
CASSFSPEQGFSQPQHF
TGTGCCAGCAGTTTTTCTCCTGAGCAGGGGTTTTCTCAGCCCCAGCATTTT
>TRBJ2-7|NA|14|TRBD2|TRBV6-1
CASRTGGVGYEQYF
TGTGCCAGCAGGACGGGAGGGGTGGGCTACGAGCAGTACTTC
>TRBJ2-7|NA|17|TRBD2|TRBV2
CASTPTRAGGASYEQYF
TGTGCCAGCACACCCACCCGAGCGGGAGGGGCGAGCTACGAGCAGTACTTC
>TRBJ2-5|once|12|NA|TRBV5-4
CASSLPGETQYF
TGTGCCAGCAGCTTGCCTGGGGAGACCCAGTACTTC
>TRBJ1-3|NA|15|NA|TRBV5-1
CASSPDGVSGNTIYF
TGCGCCAGCAGCCCAGACGGGGTCTCTGGAAACACCATATATTTT
>TRBJ1-5|NA|15|NA|TRBV6-5
CASRPTSYSNQPQHF
TGTGCCAGCAGGCCCACATCTTATAGCAATCAGCCCCAGCATTTT
>TRBJ2-1|NA|15|TRBD1|TRBV25-1
CASSELAGGGNEQFF
TGTGCCAGCAGTGAATTGGCAGGGGGCGGAAATGAGCAGTTCTTC
>TRBJ2-6|NA|16|NA|TRBV27
CASSWQGNSGANVLTF
TGTGCCAGCAGTTGGCAGGGTAATTCGGGGGCCAACGTCCTGACTTTC
>TRBJ1-4|NA|12|NA|TRBV10-3
CAIGATNEKLFF
TGTGCCATCGGTGCAACTAATGAAAAACTGTTTTTT
>TRBJ2-1|NA|13|NA|TRBV18
CASSPPVLNEQFF
TGTGCCAGCTCACCACCGGTCCTCAATGAGCAGTTCTTC
>TRBJ2-7|NA|16|NA|TRBV5-4
CASSPGGGSDKLEQYF
TGTGCCAGCAGCCCGGGAGGGGGCTCCGATAAACTCGAGCAGTACTTC
>TRBJ1-2|NA|12|TRBD1|TRBV30
CAWSGQGIAYTF
TGTGCCTGGAGTGGACAGGGGATAGCCTACACCTTC
>TRBJ1-1|once|12|NA|TRBV6-5
CASSYYGGEAFF
TGTGCCAGCAGTTATTATGGCGGGGAAGCTTTCTTT
>TRBJ1-1|NA|16|TRBD1|TRBV5-1
CASSLAQDRVNTEAFF
TGCGCCAGCAGCTTGGCCCAGGACAGGGTGAACACTGAAGCTTTCTTT
>TRBJ2-6|NA|14|NA|TRBV5-1
CASRPGSGANVLTF
TGCGCCAGCAGGCCGGGCTCTGGGGCCAACGTCCTGACTTTC
>TRBJ2-7|NA|14|NA|TRBV5-1
CASSVGQSSYEQYF
TGCGCCAGCAGCGTAGGACAGTCCTCCTACGAGCAGTACTTC
>TRBJ2-1|NA|13|NA|TRBV30
CAWKGASYNEQFF
TGTGCCTGGAAAGGCGCCAGTTACAATGAGCAGTTCTTC
>TRBJ1-5|NA|14|TRBD1|TRBV2
CASSDDRGRGPQHF
TGTGCCAGCAGTGATGACAGGGGCCGGGGGCCCCAGCATTTT
>TRBJ2-7|NA|15|TRBD1|TRBV6-1
CASSDYRQGPYEQYF
TGTGCCAGCAGCGATTATAGACAGGGCCCATACGAGCAGTACTTC
>TRBJ2-3|NA|14|TRBD2|TRBV30
CAWSSSGRGDTQYF
TGTGCCTGGAGTTCTAGCGGGAGGGGAGATACGCAGTATTTT
>TRBJ2-3|once|15|NA|TRBV14
CASSQSLQGADTQYF
TGTGCCAGCAGCCAGTCCTTACAGGGAGCAGATACGCAGTATTTT
>TRBJ2-3|NA|15|TRBD2|TRBV7-2
CASRPPGLAGDTQYF
TGTGCCAGCAGGCCTCCGGGACTAGCGGGAGATACGCAGTATTTT
>TRBJ1-1|NA|14|TRBD1|TRBV2
CASRGQGTNTEAFF
TGTGCCAGCAGGGGACAGGGGACGAACACTGAAGCTTTCTTT
>TRBJ2-3|NA|14|NA|TRBV5-4
CASSQDALTDTQYF
TGTGCCAGCAGCCAGGATGCTCTCACAGATACGCAGTATTTT
>TRBJ1-1|NA|14|NA|TRBV7-2
CASSSQQGRTEAFF
TGTGCCAGCAGCTCTCAACAGGGCCGGACTGAAGCTTTCTTT
>TRBJ2-1|once|18|TRBD2|TRBV7-2
CASSLQGLAGNSYNEQFF
TGTGCCAGCAGCCTACAGGGACTAGCGGGCAACTCCTACAATGAGCAGTTCTTC
>TRBJ2-7|once|14|TRBD2|TRBV5-5
CASSSGGSTYEQYF
TGTGCCAGCAGCTCGGGAGGCTCGACCTACGAGCAGTACTTC
>TRBJ2-7|NA|15|TRBD2|TRBV6-5
CASSYLGEGVNEQYF
TGTGCCAGCAGTTATTTGGGGGAGGGTGTGAACGAGCAGTACTTC
>TRBJ1-1|NA|14|TRBD1|TRBV11-1
CASSDGTVNTEAFF
TGTGCCAGCAGCGACGGGACAGTGAACACTGAAGCTTTCTTT
>TRBJ1-6|NA|15|TRBD1|TRBV9
CASSVGKTGGSPLHF
TGTGCCAGCAGCGTAGGAAAGACAGGGGGGTCACCCCTCCACTTT
>TRBJ1-5|NA|12|NA|TRBV11-2
CASQSYGQPQHF
TGTGCCAGCCAGTCGTACGGTCAGCCCCAGCATTTT
>TRBJ2-2|once|15|NA|TRBV19
CASSMAGGTSGELFF
TGTGCCAGTAGTATGGCTGGGGGAACTAGCGGGGAGCTGTTTTTT
>TRBJ2-7|NA|15|TRBD2|TRBV2
CASSEAVAGVGEQYF
TGTGCCAGCAGTGAAGCAGTGGCGGGAGTAGGGGAGCAGTACTTC
>TRBJ1-3|NA|15|NA|TRBV7-2
CASSWGGGFGNTIYF
TGTGCCAGCAGCTGGGGCGGGGGGTTTGGAAACACCATATATTTT
>TRBJ2-5|NA|13|TRBD1|TRBV5-1
CASSWDRGETQYF
TGCGCCAGCAGCTGGGACAGGGGCGAGACCCAGTACTTC
>TRBJ2-3|NA|14|TRBD1|TRBV25-1
CASSRDRGLDTQYF
TGTGCCAGCAGTCGGGACAGGGGGCTAGATACGCAGTATTTT
>TRBJ2-7|NA|15|TRBD1|TRBV27
CASSFQDRGSYEQYF
TGTGCCAGCAGTTTTCAGGACAGGGGCTCCTACGAGCAGTACTTC
>TRBJ2-7|NA|17|TRBD1|TRBV6-1
CASSEVPWGQGRSEQYF
TGTGCCAGCAGTGAAGTGCCGTGGGGACAGGGCCGATCCGAGCAGTACTTC
>TRBJ1-2|NA|13|NA|TRBV29-1
CSVAAGVGSSYTF
TGCAGCGTTGCGGCGGGGGTCGGGTCTAGCTACACCTTC
>TRBJ2-7|NA|17|TRBD2|TRBV7-9
CASSLALLGGTSYEQYF
TGTGCCAGCAGCTTAGCTCTGCTGGGGGGGACTTCCTACGAGCAGTACTTC
>TRBJ1-1|once|16|TRBD1|TRBV7-8
CASSPWDRGRGTEAFF
TGTGCCAGCAGCCCGTGGGACAGGGGGCGCGGCACTGAAGCTTTCTTT